One and the same sample provided the 4 T cell receptor beta chains below, sequenced in a study of breast tumors, draining lymph nodes, adjacent tissues. Samples came from axillary lymph nodes draining the breast cancer. One entry per CDR3 protein, called by TCRdb with MiXCR from the multiplex PCR reads. This sample has 170,000 or so distinct CDR3 sequences, with around a third found just once. Sample: axillary lymph node tissue. All receptors derive from a female donor with breast cancer. Some clones in this sample may be carry-over from other donors' samples.

This clonotype was observed at least ten times. V is TRBV13 and J is TRBJ1-3; D call uncertain. V lost 5 bases and J 2 bases, leaving 22 bases between the germline ends. Germline V CDR1 and CDR2: PRHDT, FYEKMQ (reference sequence). This CDR3 is 18 amino acids long. The CDR3 coding sequence is TGTGCCAGCAGCATACTGCCCAATTATAACCGCCCTGGAAACACCATATATTTT. The encoded protein is CASSILPNYNRPGNTIYF.

The V call is TRBV20-1, the J call TRBJ2-3; 9 positions match TRBD2. Trimming cost V 1 base and J 11 bases; bases outside gene matches: 16. This CDR3 has 16 residues. CDR1 DFQATT and CDR2 SNEGSKA come from the germline V gene (reference sequence). The CDR3 nucleotides read TGCAGTGCTAGAGTACAAGGCGGGGGGGTCAGGAATGAGCAGTATTTT. This gives the protein CSARVQGGGVRNEQYF.

This clonotype was picked up many times. J is TRBJ2-1 and V is TRBV7-9; possibly TRBD1 or TRBD2 for D (5 bases each). Germline-derived CDR1 and CDR2 are SEHNR and FQNEAQ (reference sequence). Between the trimmed V and J ends, which lost 5 bases and 8 bases, there was a span of 10 bases. The CDR3 covers 12 residues. The CDR3 DNA sequence: TGTGCCAGCAGCCCCTTGGGGGATGAGCAGTTCTTC. This codes for CASSPLGDEQFF.

The chain recombines TRBV28 with TRBJ2-1; 10 nucleotides match TRBD2. Germline loops: CDR1 MDHEN, CDR2 SYDVKM. The CDR3 is made up of 18 amino acids. J gave up 0 bases and V 6 bases, and 11 bases lay outside the gene matches. In DNA form, the CDR3 reads TGTGCCAGCAGCCTGACCGGGACTAGCGCAATCTCCTACAATGAGCAGTTCTTC. It yields the protein CASSLTGTSAISYNEQFF.